The 20 T cell receptor beta chains below come from one sample, sequenced in a study of blood T cell repertoires in COVID-19. Here immunoSEQ multiplex PCR was the method, and the copy in TCRdb shows in-frame clones only, minus some. The repertoire holds 100,000 or so clones, 65% to 90% seen once, with under 4.5% in the top ten. The specimen sequenced was peripheral blood. The source is a middle-aged man with acute or convalescent COVID-19.

V is TRBV9 and J is TRBJ1-6; 8 bases agree with TRBD1. This CDR3 spans 14 amino acids. V lost 3 bases to trimming and J lost 9 bases; unmatched junction nucleotides: 5. Looked up from germline, CDR1 is SGDLS and CDR2 is YYNGEE. CDR3 protein: CASSAGGAGSPLHF. In nucleotides, the CDR3 is TGTGCCAGCAGCGCAGGGGGCGCGGGTTCACCCCTCCACTTT.

The gene calls are TRBV27 and TRBJ2-3; TRBD2 matches at 7 bases. The CDR3 loop spans 16 amino acids. The germline V gene encodes CDR1 MNHEY and CDR2 SMNVEV (reference sequence). V lost 8 bases and J lost 1; bases outside the gene matches: 12. For the CDR3, the DNA is TGTGCCAGCGATAAGTCGCCGGCGGGAGGCACAGATACGCAGTATTTT. Its protein is CASDKSPAGGTDTQYF.

The gene calls are TRBV27 and TRBJ2-5, with 9 bases that match TRBD2. V was clipped by 3 bases and J by 4 bases; unmatched bases: 6. The V gene's germline CDR1 is MNHEY and CDR2 SMNVEV (reference sequence). The CDR3 runs 15 residues. The CDR3 DNA follows: TGTGCCAGCAGTTTTTTGACTAGCGGAGCAGAGACCCAGTACTTC. It yields the protein CASSFLTSGAETQYF.

V is TRBV29-1 and J is TRBJ2-1, with TRBD1 as a possible D gene (6 bases). V lost 1 base, J lost 6 bases, and 10 bases lay in between. Germline lookup yields CDR1 SQVTM and CDR2 ANQGSEA. This CDR3 spans 13 amino acids. CDR3 bases: TGCAGCGTTGAAGCTACAGGGCGCAATGAGCAGTTCTTC. This codes for CSVEATGRNEQFF.

This chain connects TRBV6-1 to TRBJ1-4; 9 nucleotides agree with TRBD1. The germline V gene encodes CDR1 MNHNS and CDR2 SASEGT. Unmatched junction bases numbered 8, after V lost 4 bases and J lost 5 bases. The CDR3 is made up of 16 amino acids. The CDR3 DNA sequence: TGTGCCAGCAGTGCGAACAGGGGGCGATTAAATGAAAAACTGTTTTTT. Residues: CASSANRGRLNEKLFF.

The chain joins TRBV5-1 to TRBJ2-2; 7 bases map to TRBD1. The junction had 5 bases not matched to a gene; V was cut back by 1 base and J by 5 bases. This CDR3 comprises 15 residues. Germline CDR1 reads SGHRS; CDR2 reads YFSETQ. The DNA of the CDR3 is TGCGCCAGCAGCTTGTCGGGACAGAAGACCGGGGAGCTGTTTTTT. Its protein is CASSLSGQKTGELFF.

The V call is TRBV6-6, the J call TRBJ1-2; 7 bases line up with TRBD1. The germline CDR1 and CDR2 sequences are MNHNY and SVGAGI (reference sequence). After removal of 6 bases from V and 4 bases from J, the junction contained 5 bases not matched to a gene. This CDR3 is 13 amino acids long. CDR3 region: CASSPDRSYGYTF. The CDR3 nucleotides are TGTGCCAGCAGCCCGGACAGGAGCTATGGCTACACCTTC.

The chain uses TRBV7-6 and TRBJ2-1, with 15 nucleotides matching TRBD2. J lost 7 bases, V lost 5 bases, and 3 bases had no gene match. The CDR3 extends over 15 amino acids. CDR1 and CDR2 (germline): SGHVS, FNYEAQ. CDR3 region: CASSGTSGRRNEQFF. CDR3 nucleotides: TGTGCCAGCAGCGGGACTAGCGGGAGGAGGAATGAGCAGTTCTTC.

This clone has only one observation. CDR3 bases: TGCAGCGTTGGCAGGGGGGCTGTCGGGGAGCTGTTTTTT. It is translated as CSVGRGAVGELFF. The chain links TRBV29-1 to TRBJ2-2; D might be TRBD1 (7 bases). Trimming left V 4 bases short and J 7 bases short, with 13 bases between. Germline CDR1 and CDR2: SQVTM and ANQGSEA. The CDR3 sequence is 13 residues long.

The genes are TRBV10-1 and TRBJ1-1, with D maybe TRBD1 (5 bases). CDR1 is WNHNN and CDR2 is SYGVQD in the germline V gene (reference sequence). The length of the CDR3 is 14 residues. The V gene lost 1 base and the J gene lost 3 bases, with 9 bases spanning the gap. In DNA form, the CDR3 reads TGCGCCAGCAGTGAGTATCAAGGGGACACTGAAGCTTTCTTT. This sequence encodes CASSEYQGDTEAFF.

The chain is built from TRBV7-2 and TRBJ2-5; D call uncertain. The CDR3 extends over 12 amino acids. The V and J ends lost 0 bases and 5 bases respectively, with 4 bases between them. The V gene's germline CDR1 is SGHTA and CDR2 FQGNSA. CDR3 in DNA: TGTGCCAGCAGCTTAGCGGGCGAGACCCAGTACTTC. It encodes CASSLAGETQYF.

This clone was seen only a few times. CDR3 DNA sequence: TGTGCCAGTAGTATGGGACAGGCCTATGGCTACACCTTC. Its protein product is CASSMGQAYGYTF. V is TRBV19 and J is TRBJ1-2, with 8 bases lining up with TRBD1. V trimming: 3 bases; J trimming: 4 bases; junction bases outside the gene matches: 1. The CDR3 length is 13 residues. The germline gives CDR1 LNHDA, CDR2 SQIVND (reference sequence).

This chain connects TRBV19 to TRBJ2-1, with 13 bases that match TRBD2. V dropped 3 bases and J dropped 4; count of bases not matched to a gene: 0. CDR3 length equals 15 residues. Germline-derived CDR1 and CDR2 are LNHDA and SQIVND (reference sequence). In DNA, the CDR3 is TGTGCCAGTAGTATGACTAGCGGGAGGTACAATGAGCAGTTCTTC. It yields the protein CASSMTSGRYNEQFF.

V is TRBV27 and J is TRBJ1-5; D call uncertain. Per germline, CDR1 MNHEY and CDR2 SMNVEV (reference sequence). This CDR3 is built from 16 residues. V shed 5 bases and J shed 2 bases, with 16 bases lying between them. CDR3 sequence (DNA): TGTGCCAGCAGTGCCCGGAGAGGGTCTGGCAATCAGCCCCAGCATTTT. Residues: CASSARRGSGNQPQHF.

The rearrangement uses TRBV3-1 (or the pseudogene TRBV3-2) and TRBJ1-2, with no clear D. With 1 base removed from V and 2 bases from J, the gap between germline ends came to 11 bases. From germline, CDR1 is LGHDT and CDR2 YNNKEL (reference sequence). The CDR3 has 15 amino acids. The CDR3 reads CASSQGRAANYGYTF. The CDR3 DNA reads TGTGCCAGCAGCCAAGGGAGGGCGGCCAACTATGGCTACACCTTC.

The chain employs TRBV6-5 and TRBJ2-1; 7 positions agree with TRBD1. V lost 6 bases to trimming and J lost 8 bases; unmatched junction nucleotides: 13. Germline assignment: CDR1 MNHEY and CDR2 SVGAGI. The CDR3 is 15 residues long. CDR3 nucleotide sequence: TGTGCCAGCAGCCCGGACCTAGGGGGCCGCCATGAGCAGTTCTTC. Translated, it gives CASSPDLGGRHEQFF.

This rearrangement joins TRBV2 to TRBJ1-5; 9 bases map to TRBD1. The V and J ends lost 4 bases and 2 bases, in that order; junction bases with no gene match: 9. CDR1 SNHLY and CDR2 FYNNEI come from the germline V gene. The CDR3 covers 17 residues. CDR3 sequence reads: CASSGLQGALRNQPQHF. The CDR3 coding sequence is TGTGCCAGCAGTGGCCTACAGGGGGCCCTCCGCAATCAGCCCCAGCATTTT.

This rearrangement joins TRBV24-1 to TRBJ2-1, with 9 bases matching TRBD1. This CDR3 spans 16 amino acids. Germline CDR1 is KGHDR and CDR2 is SFDVKD. V trimming: 3 bases; J trimming: 6 bases; junction bases outside the gene matches: 8. The CDR3 spells CATSDRRTGVINEQFF. The CDR3 DNA reads TGTGCCACCAGTGATAGAAGGACAGGGGTAATCAATGAGCAGTTCTTC.

The chain combines TRBV5-8 with TRBJ1-1, with D perhaps matching TRBD1 (6 bases). The V and J ends lost 4 bases and 0 bases respectively, with 13 bases between them. The CDR3 length is 15 residues. Germline loops: CDR1 SGHTS, CDR2 YDEGEE. The CDR3 protein is CASSAGGGLNTEAFF. In nucleotides, the CDR3 is TGTGCCAGCAGCGCGGGGGGGGGCCTGAACACTGAAGCTTTCTTT.

V and J are TRBV10-1 and TRBJ2-7, with 9 bases aligning to TRBD1. This CDR3 is built from 16 residues. J gave up 2 bases and V 4 bases, and 9 bases lay outside the gene matches. From germline, CDR1 is WNHNN and CDR2 SYGVQD (reference sequence). The CDR3 region is CASSGLSGTGPYEQYF. The CDR3 DNA follows: TGCGCCAGCAGTGGGCTGTCCGGGACAGGGCCCTACGAGCAGTACTTC.